These 19 T cell receptor beta chains share one sample of origin, sequenced in a study of CD8+CD57+ T cells in acquired aplastic anemia. Profiling that covered TCR beta VDJ and CDR3 relied on genomic DNA as its template. TCRdb fed the reads into MiXCR, producing one record per CDR3 protein. The data contain roughly 190,000 distinct CDR3 sequences, approximately 52% of them singletons. The sequencing input was sorted CD4+, CD8+, or CD8+CD57+ T cells (not recorded which) from PBMCs. Receptors were obtained from a human donor in good health, serving as a control.

On this clonotype itself: Mismatch with germline at one junction end may stem from a read error. The chain employs TRBV7-9 and TRBJ1-1; TRBD1 aligns across 8 bases. The CDR3 length is 18 residues. The germline CDR1 and CDR2 sequences are SEHNR and FQNEAQ (reference sequence). The CDR3 nucleotides read TGTGCCAGCAGCTTAGCTCCACCCCTTGGACAGGGTGTATCCGAAGCTTTCTTC. Amino acids: CASSLAPPLGQGVSEAFF.

This clonotype has a count of ten or more. This chain joins TRBV20-1 and TRBJ2-1; D unclear. Germline V gene sequence: CDR1 DFQATT, CDR2 SNEGSKA (reference sequence). The CDR3 consists of 11 residues. Trimming cost V 3 bases and J 9 bases, with 9 bases left between them. The CDR3 protein is CSARVVSEQFF. The CDR3 coding sequence is TGCAGTGCTAGGGTAGTCAGTGAGCAGTTCTTC.

This chain uses TRBV7-8 with TRBJ2-7; D is perhaps TRBD1 (6 bases). With the DNA end fitting TRBJ2-1 better, the J assignment may be wrong. The CDR3 is made up of 13 amino acids. Germline V CDR1 and CDR2: SGHVS, FQNEAQ. The DNA of the CDR3 is TGTGCCAGCAGCTCCAACAGGGTTAATGAGCAGTTCTTC. Amino acids: CASSSNRVNEQFF.

This sequence joins TRBV6-5 and TRBJ1-2; D remains unclear. V was clipped by 2 bases and J by 3 bases, with 7 bases between them. There are 13 residues in the CDR3. CDR1 and CDR2 (germline): MNHEY, SVGAGI. CDR3 sequence: CASSYIQDYGYTF. As DNA, the CDR3 is TGTGCCAGCAGTTACATCCAGGACTATGGCTACACCTTC.

The chain employs TRBV4-2 and TRBJ2-7; TRBD1 matches at 10 bases. The CDR3 has 12 amino acids. With V trimmed by 5 bases and J by 12 bases, 7 bases remained unmatched. Germline V gene lookup returns CDR1 LGHNA and CDR2 YNFKEQ. CDR3 amino acids: CASSSGTGVRYF. CDR3 nucleotide sequence: TGTGCCAGCAGCTCCGGGACAGGGGTTCGGTACTTC.

J is TRBJ1-2 and V is TRBV7-2; TRBD1 might be the D (6 bases). Germline V gives CDR1 SGHTA, CDR2 FQGNSA. Trimming took off 3 bases at V and 7 bases at J, with 15 bases between the two ends. The CDR3 contains 14 residues. This chain's CDR3 is CASSFSTEGGGYTF. The CDR3 nucleotides are TGTGCCAGCAGCTTTTCGACCGAGGGGGGTGGCTACACCTTC.

The genes are TRBV5-1 and TRBJ2-3; D gene uncertain. Germline V lookup: CDR1 SGHRS, CDR2 YFSETQ. The CDR3 runs 11 residues. Deletions cut 5 bases from V and 6 bases from J, with 7 bases between. The CDR3 sequence: CASRTGDTQYF. The CDR3 DNA reads TGCGCCAGCAGGACCGGCGATACGCAGTATTTT.

The chain is built from TRBV7-2 and TRBJ1-4; D uncertain. In germline, CDR1 is SGHTA, CDR2 FQGNSA. The CDR3 has 15 residues. V lost 2 bases to trimming and J lost 3 bases, with 10 bases between them. This chain's CDR3 is CASSLQSHPNEKLFF. The CDR3, as DNA: TGTGCCAGCAGCTTACAAAGTCATCCTAATGAAAAACTGTTTTTT.

This clonotype was found a few times. The genes are TRBV10-3 and TRBJ2-6; tentative D call: TRBD1 (5 bases). From germline, CDR1 is ENHRY and CDR2 SYGVKD. The CDR3 loop spans 17 amino acids. Between the trimmed V and J ends, which lost 10 bases and 0 bases, there was a span of 19 bases. The CDR3 region has the DNA TGTGCCAGCACCCCGACAGAATACGACTCTGGGGCCAACGTCCTGACTTTC. Its translation is CASTPTEYDSGANVLTF.

There are many counts of this clonotype. CDR3 region: CASSPFGQGTYGYTF. CDR3 DNA: TGTGCCAGCAGTCCCTTCGGACAGGGGACCTATGGCTACACCTTC. The V and J genes are TRBV28 and TRBJ1-2; 9 bases align to TRBD1. Germline loops: CDR1 MDHEN, CDR2 SYDVKM. The CDR3 consists of 15 residues. J gave up 4 bases and V 5 bases, and 8 bases lay outside the gene matches.

Concerning this clonotype itself: The missing conserved phenylalanine or tryptophan at the end of this CDR3 makes a read error likely. The chain is built from TRBV19 and TRBJ1-4, with D perhaps matching TRBD1 (5 bases). The CDR3 loop spans 15 amino acids. Germline V gene lookup returns CDR1 LNHDA and CDR2 SQIVND (reference sequence). Between the trimmed V and J ends, which lost 3 bases and 4 bases, there was a span of 12 bases. CDR3 in amino acids: CASSILTGDNEKLFS. The DNA of the CDR3 is TGTGCCAGTAGTATTTTAACAGGAGATAATGAAAAACTGTTTTCT.

This clonotype was seen many times. The V gene is TRBV7-6, the J gene TRBJ2-7, with 12 bases matching TRBD2. Germline V gene data show CDR1 as SGHVS and CDR2 as FNYEAQ. The CDR3 length is 16 residues. V shed 1 base and J 3 bases; nucleotides not matched to a gene: 4. CDR3 DNA sequence: TGTGCCAGCAGCTTAGGCTCTAGCGGGGGGGGCTACGAGCAGTACTTC. It translates to CASSLGSSGGGYEQYF. The complete variable domain, with remaining parts taken from reference TRBV7-6 and TRBJ2-7, reads GAGVSQSPRYKVTKRGQDVALRCDPISGHVSLYWYRQALGQGPEFLTYFNYEAQQDKSGLPNDRFSAERPEGSISTLTIQRTEQRDSAMYRCASSLGSSGGGYEQYFGPGTRLTVT.

This chain links TRBV15 with TRBJ2-7; TRBD2 agrees at 7 bases. V trimming: 3 bases; J trimming: 1 base; junction bases outside the gene matches: 3. CDR3 length: 14 residues. Per germline, CDR1 LNHNV and CDR2 YYDKDF (reference sequence). Here the CDR3 reads CATSSEGLSYEQYF. The CDR3 DNA follows: TGTGCCACCAGCAGCGAGGGACTATCCTACGAGCAGTACTTC.

The chain combines TRBV29-1 with TRBJ1-1; TRBD1 agrees at 7 bases. CDR1 and CDR2 from the germline V gene are SQVTM and ANQGSEA. The V segment lost 7 bases and the J segment 1 base; nucleotides outside the gene matches: 3. The CDR3 length is 12 residues. In DNA, the CDR3 is TGCAGCGCCCGGGACAGGAACACTGAAGCTTTCTTT. It translates to CSARDRNTEAFF.

J is TRBJ2-1 and V is TRBV12-3 or TRBV12-4; D is undetermined. The J call may not be correct, given that the DNA end is closer to TRBJ2-7. The CDR3 sequence is 14 residues long. The CDR3 bases are TGTGCCAGCAGTTTATCGGTAGGGCGCTACGAGCAGTACTTC. Its protein product is CASSLSVGRYEQYF.

V gene TRBV25-1 combines with J gene TRBJ2-7; D may be TRBD2 (5 bases). Trimming took off 4 bases at V and 3 bases at J, with 10 bases between the two ends. The CDR3 totals 13 residues. The germline CDR1 and CDR2 sequences are MGHDK and SYGVNS. This chain's CDR3 is CASSAHGGYEQYF. CDR3 DNA sequence: TGTGCCAGCAGTGCACATGGAGGCTACGAGCAGTACTTC.

This chain joins TRBV5-8 and TRBJ2-7, with D perhaps TRBD1 or TRBD2 (5 bases each). Judging by the DNA end, TRBJ2-5 fits better; the J call may be wrong. CDR3 length: 16 residues. Looked up from germline, CDR1 is SGHTS and CDR2 is YDEGEE. The CDR3 DNA follows: TGTGCCAGCAGCCCTCTGGGACCGGGTTGGGAAGAGACCCAGTACTTC. It yields the protein CASSPLGPGWEETQYF.

This chain connects TRBV7-3 to TRBJ2-6; D uncertain. The CDR3 has 16 residues. V lost 4 bases and J lost 1, with 11 bases in between. Germline values: CDR1 SGHTA, CDR2 FQGTGA. The chain's CDR3 is CASSSRSGSGANVLTF. CDR3 in DNA: TGTGCCAGCAGCTCACGATCCGGGTCTGGGGCCAACGTCCTGACTTTC.

This clonotype was recorded at least ten times. The chain combines TRBV14 with TRBJ1-2; 8 nucleotides align to TRBD1. The CDR3 has 12 residues. From germline, CDR1 is SGHDN and CDR2 FVKESK. J gave up 8 bases and V 3 bases, and 2 bases lay outside the gene matches. The CDR3 nucleotides are TGTGCCAGCAGCCACTCAGGGGGCGGCTACACCTTC. Translating gives CASSHSGGGYTF.